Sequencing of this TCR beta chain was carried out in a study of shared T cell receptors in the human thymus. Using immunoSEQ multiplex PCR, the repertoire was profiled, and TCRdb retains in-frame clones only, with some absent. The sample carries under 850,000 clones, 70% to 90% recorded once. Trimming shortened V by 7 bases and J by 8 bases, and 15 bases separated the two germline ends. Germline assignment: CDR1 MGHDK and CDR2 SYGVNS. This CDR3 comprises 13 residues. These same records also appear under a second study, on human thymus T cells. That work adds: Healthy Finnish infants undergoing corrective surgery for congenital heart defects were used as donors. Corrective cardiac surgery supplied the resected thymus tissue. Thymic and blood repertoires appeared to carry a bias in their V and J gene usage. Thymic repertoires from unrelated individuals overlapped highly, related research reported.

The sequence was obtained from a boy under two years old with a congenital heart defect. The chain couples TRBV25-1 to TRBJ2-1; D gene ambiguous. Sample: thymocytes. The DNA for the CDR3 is TGTGCCAGCACCCGACTCCTAAAGGATGAGCAGTTCTTC. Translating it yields CASTRLLKDEQFF.